Reported below is one T cell receptor beta chain. Its antigen is unknown. It has no much larger one-base neighbor in the sample; base qualities were not kept. These data originate in a study of T cell changes during pregnancy in multiple sclerosis (dated by TCRdb to the late 2010s). Study-wide context: The study looked at changes in the T cell repertoire across pregnancy in women with multiple sclerosis.

The germline ends are 21 bases apart after V is trimmed by 3 bases and J by 4 bases. The germline V gene yields KGHSH for CDR1 and LQKENI for CDR2. Measured from the cysteine to the phenylalanine, the CDR3 is 17 residues long. Only CDR3 DNA remains: 51 bases, in frame from the first base. Libraries were constructed by the immunoSEQ multiplex PCR assay. Drawn from immuneACCESS, this table holds only the in-frame rearrangements with V and J called that TCRdb kept. Clones are partly lost; checked studies trace under half to an unresolved V gene and leave the rest unexplained. This sample has more than 25,000 clones in its table, and about nine tenths of those were observed once. The top ten clonotypes cover 3.5% to 5% of the sample.

The receptor chain draws on TRBV18 and TRBJ1-2; the D gene is perhaps TRBD1, on 5 matching bases. The sample was CD8+ T cells from peripheral blood mononuclear cells, taken in the second trimester of pregnancy. The sequence was obtained from a female donor in good health, enrolled as a control in a pregnancy study. The CDR3 is CASSPTHPARGSYGYTF. The DNA reads as follows: TGTGCCAGCTCACCCACCCATCCCGCCCGGGGGTCCTATGGCTACACCTTC.